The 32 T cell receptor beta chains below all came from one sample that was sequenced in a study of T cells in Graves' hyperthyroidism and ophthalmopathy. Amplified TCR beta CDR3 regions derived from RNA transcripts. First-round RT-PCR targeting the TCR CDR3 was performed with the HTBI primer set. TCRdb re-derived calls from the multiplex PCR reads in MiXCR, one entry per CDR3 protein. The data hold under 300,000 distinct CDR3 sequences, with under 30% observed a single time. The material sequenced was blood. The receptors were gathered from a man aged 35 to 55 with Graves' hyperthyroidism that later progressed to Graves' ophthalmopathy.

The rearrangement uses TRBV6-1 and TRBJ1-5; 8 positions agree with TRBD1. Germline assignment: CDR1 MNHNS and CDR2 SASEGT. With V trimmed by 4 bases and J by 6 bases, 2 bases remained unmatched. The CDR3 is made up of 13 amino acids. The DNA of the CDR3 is TGTGCCAGCAGTGCAGGGGGCCCTCAGCCCCAGCATTTT. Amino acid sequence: CASSAGGPQPQHF.

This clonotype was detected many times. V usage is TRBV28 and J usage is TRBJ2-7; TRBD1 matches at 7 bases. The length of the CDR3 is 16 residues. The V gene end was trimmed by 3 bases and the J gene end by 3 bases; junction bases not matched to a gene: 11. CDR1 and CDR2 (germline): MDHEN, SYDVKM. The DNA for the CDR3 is TGTGCCAGCAGTTTCTCGGGACAGCCAGGGATCTACGAGCAGTACTTC. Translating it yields CASSFSGQPGIYEQYF.

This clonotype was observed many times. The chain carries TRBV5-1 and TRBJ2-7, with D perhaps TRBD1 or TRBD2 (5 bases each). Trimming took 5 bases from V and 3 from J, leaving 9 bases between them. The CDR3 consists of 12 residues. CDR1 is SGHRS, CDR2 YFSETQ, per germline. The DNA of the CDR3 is TGCGCCAGCAGGGAGGACAACTACGAGCAGTACTTC. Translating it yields CASREDNYEQYF. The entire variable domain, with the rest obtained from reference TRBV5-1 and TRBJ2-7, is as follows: KAGVTQTPRYLIKTRGQQVTLSCSPISGHRSVSWYQQTPGQGLQFLFEYFSETQRNKGNFPGRFSGRQFSNSRSEMNVSTLELGDSALYLCASREDNYEQYFGPGTRLTVT.

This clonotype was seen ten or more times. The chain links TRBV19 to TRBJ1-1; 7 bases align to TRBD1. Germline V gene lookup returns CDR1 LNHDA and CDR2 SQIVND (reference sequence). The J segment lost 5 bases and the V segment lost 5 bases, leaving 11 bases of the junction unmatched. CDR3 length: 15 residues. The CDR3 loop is CASSAETGFWTEAFF. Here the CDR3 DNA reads TGTGCCAGTAGTGCGGAGACAGGGTTCTGGACTGAAGCTTTCTTT.

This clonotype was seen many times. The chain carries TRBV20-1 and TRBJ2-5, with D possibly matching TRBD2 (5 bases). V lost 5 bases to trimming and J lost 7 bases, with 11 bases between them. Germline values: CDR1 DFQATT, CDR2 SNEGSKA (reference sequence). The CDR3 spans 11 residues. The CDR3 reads CSASPSGTQYF. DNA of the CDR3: TGCAGTGCTTCCCCGAGCGGGACCCAGTACTTC.

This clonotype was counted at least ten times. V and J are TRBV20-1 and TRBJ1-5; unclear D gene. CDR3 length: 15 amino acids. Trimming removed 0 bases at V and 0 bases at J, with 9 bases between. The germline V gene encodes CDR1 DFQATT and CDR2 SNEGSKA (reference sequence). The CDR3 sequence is CSARDGPYSNQPQHF. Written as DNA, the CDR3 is TGCAGTGCTAGAGACGGTCCATATAGCAATCAGCCCCAGCATTTT.

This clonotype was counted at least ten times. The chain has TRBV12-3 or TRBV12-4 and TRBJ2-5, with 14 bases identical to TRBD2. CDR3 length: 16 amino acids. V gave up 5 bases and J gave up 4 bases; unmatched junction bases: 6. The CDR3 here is CASSQGLAGAGETQYF. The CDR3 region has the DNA TGTGCCAGCAGTCAGGGACTAGCGGGGGCGGGAGAGACCCAGTACTTC.

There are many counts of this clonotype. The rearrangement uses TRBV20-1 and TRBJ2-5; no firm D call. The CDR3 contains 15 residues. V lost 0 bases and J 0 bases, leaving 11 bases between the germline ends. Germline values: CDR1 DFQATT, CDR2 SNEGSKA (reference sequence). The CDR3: CSARDGRTDQETQYF. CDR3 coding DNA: TGCAGTGCTAGAGATGGACGGACCGACCAAGAGACCCAGTACTTC.

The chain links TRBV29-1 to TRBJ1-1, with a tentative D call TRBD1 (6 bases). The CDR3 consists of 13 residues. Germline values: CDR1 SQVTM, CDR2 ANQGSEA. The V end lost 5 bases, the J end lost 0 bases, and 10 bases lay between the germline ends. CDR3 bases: TGCAGCGTTTCCCAGGGGATGAACACTGAAGCTTTCTTT. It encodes CSVSQGMNTEAFF.

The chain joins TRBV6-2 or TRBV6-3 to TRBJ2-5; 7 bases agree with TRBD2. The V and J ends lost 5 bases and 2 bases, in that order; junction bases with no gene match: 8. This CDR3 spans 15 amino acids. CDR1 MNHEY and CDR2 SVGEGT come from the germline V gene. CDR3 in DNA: TGTGCCAGCAGTCCACGAGGGACTACTCAAGAGACCCAGTACTTC. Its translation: CASSPRGTTQETQYF.

CDR3 sequence (DNA): TGTGCCAGCAGTTTAAGGATCGGGGGGCTTAACTACGAGCAGTACTTC. Encoded protein: CASSLRIGGLNYEQYF. The chain is built from TRBV12-3 or TRBV12-4 and TRBJ2-7; weak D call: TRBD2 (7 bases). The CDR3 has 16 amino acids. V lost 2 bases and J lost 3, with 17 bases in between.

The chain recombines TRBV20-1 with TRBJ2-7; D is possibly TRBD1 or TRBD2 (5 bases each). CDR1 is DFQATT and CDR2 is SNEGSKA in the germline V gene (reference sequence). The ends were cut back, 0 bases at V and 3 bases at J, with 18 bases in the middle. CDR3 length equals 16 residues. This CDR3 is CSARDKTRDLNYEQYF. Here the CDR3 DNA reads TGCAGTGCTAGAGATAAGACACGGGACCTAAACTACGAGCAGTACTTC.

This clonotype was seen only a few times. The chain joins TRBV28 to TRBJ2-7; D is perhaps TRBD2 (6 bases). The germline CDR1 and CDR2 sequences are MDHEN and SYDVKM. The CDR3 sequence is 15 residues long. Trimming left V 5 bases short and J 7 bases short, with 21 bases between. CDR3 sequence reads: CASSLMEFQRAEQYF. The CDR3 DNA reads TGTGCCAGCAGTCTAATGGAGTTCCAGCGGGCAGAGCAGTACTTC.

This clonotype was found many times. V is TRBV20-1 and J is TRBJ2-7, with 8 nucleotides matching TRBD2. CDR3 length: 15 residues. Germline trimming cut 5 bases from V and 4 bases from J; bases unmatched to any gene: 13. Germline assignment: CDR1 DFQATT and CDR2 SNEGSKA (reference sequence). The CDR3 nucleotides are TGCAGTGCTCCCCGTCTAGCGGGCCCACCTTACGAGCAGTACTTC. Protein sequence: CSAPRLAGPPYEQYF.

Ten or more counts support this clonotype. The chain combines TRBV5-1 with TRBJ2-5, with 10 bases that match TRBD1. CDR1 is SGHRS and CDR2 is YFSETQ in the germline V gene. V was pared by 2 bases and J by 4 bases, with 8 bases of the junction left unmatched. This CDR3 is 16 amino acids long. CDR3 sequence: CASSFRTGQGRETQYF. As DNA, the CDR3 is TGCGCCAGCAGCTTTAGGACGGGACAGGGGCGAGAGACCCAGTACTTC.

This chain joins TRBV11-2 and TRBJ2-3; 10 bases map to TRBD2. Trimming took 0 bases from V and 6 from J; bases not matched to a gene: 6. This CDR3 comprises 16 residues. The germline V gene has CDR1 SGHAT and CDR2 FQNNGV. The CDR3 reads CASSLEGTSVRDTQYF. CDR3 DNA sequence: TGTGCCAGCAGCTTAGAGGGGACTAGCGTCAGGGATACGCAGTATTTT.

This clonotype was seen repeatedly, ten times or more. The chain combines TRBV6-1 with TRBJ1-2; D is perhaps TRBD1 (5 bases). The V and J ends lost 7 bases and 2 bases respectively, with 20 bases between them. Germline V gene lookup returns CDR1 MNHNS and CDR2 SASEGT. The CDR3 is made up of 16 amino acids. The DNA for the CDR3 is TGTGCCAGCATCGCGACCGGGACTTACTCCAACTATGGCTACACCTTC. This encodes CASIATGTYSNYGYTF.

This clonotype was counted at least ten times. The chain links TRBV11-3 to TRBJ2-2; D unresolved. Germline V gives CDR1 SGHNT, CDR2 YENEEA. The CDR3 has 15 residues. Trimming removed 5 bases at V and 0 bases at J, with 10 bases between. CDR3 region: CASSRSTANTGELFF. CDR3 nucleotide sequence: TGTGCCAGCAGCCGCAGCACCGCGAACACCGGGGAGCTGTTTTTT.

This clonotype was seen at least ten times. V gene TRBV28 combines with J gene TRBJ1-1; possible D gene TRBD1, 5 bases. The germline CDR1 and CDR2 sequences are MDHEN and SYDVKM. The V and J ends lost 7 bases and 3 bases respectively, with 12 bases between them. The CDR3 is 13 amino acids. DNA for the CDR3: TGTGCCAGCAATCGAGGGGAAGACACTGAAGCTTTCTTT. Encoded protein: CASNRGEDTEAFF.

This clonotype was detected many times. The CDR3 bases are TGCAGCGTTGACGACAGGGGAGAGGGCTATGGCTACACCTTC. It translates to CSVDDRGEGYGYTF. J is TRBJ1-2 and V is TRBV29-1; 8 bases are shared with TRBD1. The CDR3 contains 14 residues. Trimming took 3 bases from V and 4 from J; bases not matched to a gene: 7. Germline CDR1 is SQVTM and CDR2 is ANQGSEA.

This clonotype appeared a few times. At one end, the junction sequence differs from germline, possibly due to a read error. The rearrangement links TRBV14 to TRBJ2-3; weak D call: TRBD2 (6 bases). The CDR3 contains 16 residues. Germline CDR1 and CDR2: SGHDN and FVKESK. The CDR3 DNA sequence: TGTGTCAGCAGCCAAGATTTCGGGGGAAACACAGATACGCAGTATTTT. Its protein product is CVSSQDFGGNTDTQYF.

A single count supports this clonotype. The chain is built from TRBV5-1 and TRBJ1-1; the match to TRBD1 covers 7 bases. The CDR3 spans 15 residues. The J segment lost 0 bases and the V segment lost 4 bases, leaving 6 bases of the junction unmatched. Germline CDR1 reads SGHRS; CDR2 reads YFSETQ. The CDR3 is CASSPEGAVNTEAFF. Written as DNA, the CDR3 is TGCGCCAGCAGCCCGGAGGGGGCGGTGAACACTGAAGCTTTCTTT.

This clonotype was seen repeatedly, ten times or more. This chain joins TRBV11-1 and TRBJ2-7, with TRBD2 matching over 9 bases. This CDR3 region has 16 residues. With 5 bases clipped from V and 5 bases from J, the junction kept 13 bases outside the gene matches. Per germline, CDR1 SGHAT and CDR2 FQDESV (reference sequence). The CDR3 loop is CASSPPLGGRANEQYF. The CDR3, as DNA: TGTGCCAGCAGCCCGCCCCTGGGCGGGAGGGCCAACGAGCAGTACTTC.

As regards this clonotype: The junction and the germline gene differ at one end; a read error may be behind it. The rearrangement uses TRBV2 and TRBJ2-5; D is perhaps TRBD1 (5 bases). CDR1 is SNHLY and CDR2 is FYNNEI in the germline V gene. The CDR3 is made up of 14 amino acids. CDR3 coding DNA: TGTGCCAGCAGCGAAGGGGTAATGCAAGAGACCCAGTACTTC. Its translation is CASSEGVMQETQYF.

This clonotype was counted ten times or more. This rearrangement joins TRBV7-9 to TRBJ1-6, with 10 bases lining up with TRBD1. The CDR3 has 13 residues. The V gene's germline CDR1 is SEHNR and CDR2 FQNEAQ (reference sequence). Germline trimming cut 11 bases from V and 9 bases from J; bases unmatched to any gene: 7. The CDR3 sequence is CAVDRDRGSPLHF. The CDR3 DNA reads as TGTGCCGTCGACCGGGACAGGGGTTCACCCCTCCACTTT.

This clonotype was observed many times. The CDR3 is CASSEVLETQYF. The CDR3 nucleotides read TGTGCCAGCAGTGAAGTGTTGGAGACCCAGTACTTC. V and J are TRBV2 and TRBJ2-5; D is uncertain. CDR3 length equals 12 residues. The V gene lost 1 base and the J gene lost 5 bases, with 5 bases spanning the gap. Germline loops: CDR1 SNHLY, CDR2 FYNNEI.

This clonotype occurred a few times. CDR3 bases: TGTGCCAGCAGCTTAGTAGGCCTCGAAAGTGAAGCTTTCTTT. Protein: CASSLVGLESEAFF. The chain joins TRBV7-8 to TRBJ1-1; D is uncertain. Trimming shortened V by 1 base and J by 7 bases, and 13 bases separated the two germline ends. The CDR3 contains 14 residues. Germline lookup yields CDR1 SGHVS and CDR2 FQNEAQ.

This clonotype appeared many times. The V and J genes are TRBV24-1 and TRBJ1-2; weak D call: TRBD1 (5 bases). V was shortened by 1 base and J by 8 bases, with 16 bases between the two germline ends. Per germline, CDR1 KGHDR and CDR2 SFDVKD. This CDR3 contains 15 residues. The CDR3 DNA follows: TGTGCCACCAGTGATTTTGGGACGGGGGACGAGGGCTACACCTTC. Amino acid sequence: CATSDFGTGDEGYTF.

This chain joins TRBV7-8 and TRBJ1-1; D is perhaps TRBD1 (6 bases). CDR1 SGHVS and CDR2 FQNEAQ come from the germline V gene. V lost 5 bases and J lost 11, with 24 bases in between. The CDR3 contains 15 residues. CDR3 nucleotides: TGTGCCAGCAGCCGGGTCACAGGGAGACTAGATAGCGCTTTCTTT. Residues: CASSRVTGRLDSAFF. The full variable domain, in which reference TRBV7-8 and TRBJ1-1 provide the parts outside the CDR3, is GAGVSQSPRYKVAKRGQDVALRCDPISGHVSLFWYQQALGQGPEFLTYFQNEAQLDKSGLPSDRFFAERPEGSVSTLKIQRTQQEDSAVYLCASSRVTGRLDSAFFGQGTRLTVV.

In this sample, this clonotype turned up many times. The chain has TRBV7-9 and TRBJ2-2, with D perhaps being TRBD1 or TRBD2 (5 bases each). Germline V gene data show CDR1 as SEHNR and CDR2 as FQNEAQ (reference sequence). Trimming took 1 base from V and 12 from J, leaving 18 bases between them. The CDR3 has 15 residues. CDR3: CASSLGWSVGTQLFF. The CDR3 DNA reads TGTGCCAGCAGCTTAGGATGGAGTGTGGGGACCCAGCTGTTTTTT.

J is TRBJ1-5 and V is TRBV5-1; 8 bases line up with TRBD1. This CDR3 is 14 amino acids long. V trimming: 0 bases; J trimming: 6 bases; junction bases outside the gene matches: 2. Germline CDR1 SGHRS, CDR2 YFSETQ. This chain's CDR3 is CASSLDQGAQPQHF. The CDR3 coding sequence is TGCGCCAGCAGCTTGGATCAGGGGGCTCAGCCCCAGCATTTT.

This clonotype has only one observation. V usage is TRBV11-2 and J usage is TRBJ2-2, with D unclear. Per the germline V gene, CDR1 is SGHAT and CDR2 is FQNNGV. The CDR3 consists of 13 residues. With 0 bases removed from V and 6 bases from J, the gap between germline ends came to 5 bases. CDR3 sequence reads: CASSLDPAGELFF. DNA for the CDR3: TGTGCCAGCAGCTTAGACCCCGCCGGGGAGCTGTTTTTT.